This passage covers 29 T cell receptor beta chains from one sample sequenced in a study of Graves' ophthalmopathy and Graves' hyperthyroidism. Investigators amplified TCR beta CDR3 regions from RNA transcripts. First-round RT-PCR with HTBI primers preceded a second-round multiplex PCR. TCRdb reanalysed the multiplex PCR reads using MiXCR and keeps one entry per CDR3 protein. The table has about 550,000 distinct CDR3 sequences, less than 45% seen once. Sequenced sample: peripheral blood or thyroid tissue (not recorded which). The receptors were gathered from an adult man with Graves' hyperthyroidism.

This clonotype was detected only a few times. This chain uses TRBV28 with TRBJ2-7; D gene ambiguous. There are 13 residues in the CDR3. Germline V CDR1 and CDR2: MDHEN, SYDVKM. Trimming took off 7 bases at V and 0 bases at J, with 10 bases between the two ends. The DNA of the CDR3 is TGTGCCAGCAATCTATTAAGCTCCTACGAGCAGTACTTC. Its protein product is CASNLLSSYEQYF.

This clonotype showed up many times. The rearrangement links TRBV7-9 to TRBJ1-4; D gene uncertain. Looked up from germline, CDR1 is SEHNR and CDR2 is FQNEAQ (reference sequence). V was clipped by 5 bases and J by 1 base, with 8 bases between them. The CDR3 has 14 residues. This CDR3 is CASSQAGTNEKLFF. DNA for the CDR3: TGTGCCAGCAGCCAAGCCGGAACTAATGAAAAACTGTTTTTT.

This clonotype has just a few counts. V usage is TRBV14 and J usage is TRBJ1-4; D uncertain. The CDR3 runs to 16 residues. Germline V gene lookup returns CDR1 SGHDN and CDR2 FVKESK. Trimming shortened V by 1 base and J by 2 bases, and 11 bases separated the two germline ends. The CDR3 DNA reads as TGTGCCAGCAGCCAAGGGGTGGGGAGGACTAATGAAAAACTGTTTTTT. It specifies CASSQGVGRTNEKLFF.

This clonotype was detected ten times or more. CDR3 region: CASVAYEQYF. In DNA, the CDR3 is TGTGCCAGCGTCGCCTACGAGCAGTACTTC. The V gene is TRBV2, the J gene TRBJ2-7; D uncertain. The V gene's germline CDR1 is SNHLY and CDR2 FYNNEI. V was trimmed by 8 bases and J by 2 bases, leaving 4 bases between them. CDR3 length: 10 amino acids.

This clonotype was seen at least ten times. This chain uses TRBV5-1 with TRBJ1-1, with D possibly being TRBD1 (6 bases). Germline V lookup: CDR1 SGHRS, CDR2 YFSETQ. CDR3 length: 15 amino acids. Trimming removed 4 bases at V and 0 bases at J, with 13 bases between. The chain's CDR3 is CASSQMDSLNTEAFF. The CDR3 DNA sequence: TGCGCCAGCAGCCAAATGGACAGTTTGAACACTGAAGCTTTCTTT.

This clonotype was picked up many times. The chain joins TRBV20-1 to TRBJ2-7; tentative D call: TRBD2 (6 bases). This CDR3 comprises 13 residues. Germline CDR1 is DFQATT and CDR2 is SNEGSKA (reference sequence). V was shortened by 4 bases and J by 0 bases, with 10 bases between the two germline ends. The CDR3 protein is CSAISGGSYEQYF. CDR3 coding DNA: TGCAGTGCTATTAGCGGAGGCTCCTACGAGCAGTACTTC.

Points on this clonotype: The junction departs from germline at one end; a sequencing error may be responsible. The chain joins TRBV19 to TRBJ1-1; no clear D gene. This CDR3 spans 12 amino acids. Germline V gives CDR1 LNHDA, CDR2 SQIVND (reference sequence). In DNA form, the CDR3 reads TGTGACAGTAGGGAGGTCGACACTGAAGCTTTCTTT. Translation gives CDSREVDTEAFF. Complete variable domain (other parts from reference TRBV19 and TRBJ1-1): DGGITQSPKYLFRKEGQNVTLSCEQNLNHDAMYWYRQDPGQGLRLIYYSQIVNDFQKGDIAEGYSVSREKKESFPLTVTSAQKNPTAFYLCDSREVDTEAFFGQGTRLTVV.

The table lists this clonotype with a few counts. This chain connects TRBV20-1 to TRBJ1-5; unclear D gene. CDR1 is DFQATT, CDR2 SNEGSKA, per germline (reference sequence). The CDR3 is made up of 15 amino acids. Deletions cut 0 bases from V and 2 bases from J, with 11 bases between. CDR3 in amino acids: CSARDPRGGNQPQHF. The CDR3 region has the DNA TGCAGTGCTAGAGATCCCAGAGGAGGCAATCAGCCCCAGCATTTT.

The J gene is TRBJ2-5, the V gene TRBV29-1; tentative D call: TRBD2 (6 bases). V gave up 4 bases and J gave up 9 bases, with 12 bases separating them. The CDR3 is 11 residues long. Germline assignment: CDR1 SQVTM and CDR2 ANQGSEA. The DNA of the CDR3 is TGCAGCGTTGTCCCGGGAGATGCCCAGTACTTC. Protein sequence: CSVVPGDAQYF.

The table lists this clonotype with a few counts. The J gene is TRBJ2-7, the V gene TRBV7-9, with 14 bases fitting TRBD2. This CDR3 comprises 17 residues. Germline CDR1 and CDR2: SEHNR and FQNEAQ (reference sequence). The ends lost 3 bases at V and 2 bases at J; junction bases unmatched: 6. CDR3 region: CASSLRTSGGPPYEQYF. CDR3 DNA: TGTGCCAGCAGCTTGCGGACTAGCGGGGGGCCCCCCTACGAGCAGTACTTC.

In regard to this clonotype: This may be a read error, as it is one base from a much larger clone. The conserved closing phenylalanine or tryptophan is absent in this CDR3, likely reflecting a read error. The chain has TRBV7-9 and TRBJ1-1, with no clear D. CDR3 size: 12 residues. The germline V gene has CDR1 SEHNR and CDR2 FQNEAQ (reference sequence). Trimming shortened V by 2 bases and J by 8 bases, and 9 bases separated the two germline ends. CDR3 loop: CASSLTGIEAFV. As DNA, the CDR3 is TGTGCCAGCAGCTTAACGGGAATCGAAGCTTTCGTT.

The chain links TRBV5-1 to TRBJ2-3; TRBD2 matches 13 bases. V dropped 4 bases and J dropped 2; count of bases not matched to a gene: 4. There are 16 residues in the CDR3. Germline V gene sequence: CDR1 SGHRS, CDR2 YFSETQ. CDR3 sequence reads: CASSIGLAGDTDTQYF. CDR3 DNA: TGCGCCAGCAGCATCGGACTAGCGGGGGACACAGATACGCAGTATTTT. Variable domain in full (rest from reference TRBV5-1 and TRBJ2-3): KAGVTQTPRYLIKTRGQQVTLSCSPISGHRSVSWYQQTPGQGLQFLFEYFSETQRNKGNFPGRFSGRQFSNSRSEMNVSTLELGDSALYLCASSIGLAGDTDTQYFGPGTRLTVL.

The chain couples TRBV7-9 to TRBJ2-7; 10 nucleotides line up with TRBD1. The germline V gene has CDR1 SEHNR and CDR2 FQNEAQ (reference sequence). The CDR3 sequence is 15 residues long. With 4 bases clipped from V and 4 bases from J, the junction kept 7 bases outside the gene matches. The CDR3 DNA follows: TGTGCCAGCAGCTACTCCGGGACAGGGGCTTACGAGCAGTACTTC. Translating it yields CASSYSGTGAYEQYF.

This clonotype was detected many times. The V gene is TRBV10-2, the J gene TRBJ1-1; TRBD1 is a possible D gene (5 bases). Germline V lookup: CDR1 WSHSY, CDR2 SAAADI. The CDR3 sequence is 13 residues long. Trimming pared 8 bases from V and 8 bases from J, leaving 18 bases between. CDR3 amino acids: CASGPTGLGEAFF. Written as DNA, the CDR3 is TGCGCCAGCGGGCCGACGGGGCTCGGAGAAGCTTTCTTT.

Only a few counts were recorded for this clonotype. The chain combines TRBV3-1 with TRBJ1-6; tentative D call: TRBD1 (6 bases). This CDR3 is built from 13 residues. Trimming cost V 8 bases and J 3 bases, with 8 bases left between them. Germline V gene lookup returns CDR1 LGHDT and CDR2 YNNKEL (reference sequence). The CDR3 here is CASGTFYNSPLHF. The DNA for the CDR3 is TGTGCCAGCGGGACATTCTATAATTCACCCCTCCACTTT.

J is TRBJ2-5 and V is TRBV10-3; possibly TRBD2 for D (5 bases). V was shortened by 6 bases and J by 5 bases, with 13 bases between the two germline ends. This CDR3 is 13 amino acids long. Germline CDR1 ENHRY, CDR2 SYGVKD. The DNA for the CDR3 is TGTGCCATCAGGACTAACGGCTTGGAGACCCAGTACTTC. Protein product: CAIRTNGLETQYF.

V and J are TRBV5-4 and TRBJ1-6, with 7 bases identical to TRBD1. CDR3 length: 15 residues. Per germline, CDR1 SGHNT and CDR2 YYREEE (reference sequence). J gave up 2 bases and V 2 bases, and 1 base lay outside the gene matches. CDR3 nucleotides: TGTGCCAGCAGCTTCGGGACAGCCTATAATTCACCCCTCCACTTT. As protein: CASSFGTAYNSPLHF.

This clonotype was observed a handful of times. The chain uses TRBV12-3 or TRBV12-4 and TRBJ2-5; a possible D gene is TRBD1 (5 bases). The DNA matches TRBJ2-4 better at its end, which makes the J call doubtful. This CDR3 has 12 residues. CDR3 protein: CASPQRGNIQYF. The CDR3 coding sequence is TGTGCCAGTCCCCAAAGGGGAAACATTCAGTACTTC.

The count of this clonotype is one. This chain links TRBV6-1 with TRBJ1-6, with TRBD1 as a possible D gene (6 bases). The ends were cut back, 0 bases at V and 5 bases at J, with 14 bases in the middle. This CDR3 contains 17 residues. Germline CDR1 and CDR2: MNHNS and SASEGT. This CDR3 reads CASSEALQGENNSPLHF. The CDR3, as DNA: TGTGCCAGCAGTGAAGCGCTACAGGGTGAAAATAATTCACCCCTCCACTTT.

Of note for this clonotype: A junction end diverges from the germline sequence, so it may reflect a read error. This sequence joins TRBV10-2 and TRBJ1-4; D perhaps matches TRBD1 (6 bases). There are 14 residues in the CDR3. Germline CDR1 and CDR2: WSHSY and SAAADI. The CDR3 DNA follows: TGTGCCAGCTCAGGGACACAAACGGGCGGAAAACTGTTTTTT. Its translation: CASSGTQTGGKLFF.

This clonotype was recorded at least ten times. This sequence joins TRBV12-3 or TRBV12-4 and TRBJ1-1; 7 bases line up with TRBD1. CDR3 length: 16 residues. V lost 5 bases, J lost 1 base, and 10 bases stayed unmatched. The CDR3 loop is CASSLDRVSRNTEAFF. CDR3 bases: TGTGCCAGCAGTCTTGACAGGGTTTCAAGGAACACTGAAGCTTTCTTT.

This chain joins TRBV3-1 and TRBJ2-7; no clear D. With 5 bases removed from V and 0 bases from J, the gap between germline ends came to 14 bases. The length of the CDR3 is 15 residues. The germline V gene encodes CDR1 LGHDT and CDR2 YNNKEL (reference sequence). The CDR3 reads CASSSLDRLSYEQYF. DNA for the CDR3: TGTGCCAGCAGCTCCCTCGACCGCCTCTCCTACGAGCAGTACTTC.

The DNA of the CDR3 is TGTGCCAGACTAGCCCTCCTCGAGCAGTACTTC. Translated: CARLALLEQYF. The V and J genes are TRBV9 and TRBJ2-7; tentatively, D is TRBD2 (6 bases). The length of the CDR3 is 11 residues. CDR1 and CDR2 from the germline V gene are SGDLS and YYNGEE. Trimming removed 8 bases at V and 6 bases at J, with 12 bases between.

V usage is TRBV7-9 and J usage is TRBJ2-7; 7 nucleotides line up with TRBD2. The J call is uncertain, as TRBJ2-1 better fits the DNA end. This CDR3 has 16 amino acids. Germline loops: CDR1 SEHNR, CDR2 FQNEAQ (reference sequence). This CDR3 is CASSGRTRVPDNEQFF. In DNA, the CDR3 is TGTGCCAGCAGCGGACGGACTAGGGTTCCCGACAATGAGCAGTTCTTC.

This clonotype was picked up many times. The chain carries TRBV7-8 and TRBJ1-5; no clear D gene. Germline CDR1 SGHVS, CDR2 FQNEAQ. Trimming took 5 bases from V and 7 from J, leaving 9 bases between them. The CDR3 has 12 amino acids. Here the CDR3 DNA reads TGTGCCAGCAGCACCTCGAGCCAGCCCCAGCATTTT. It translates to CASSTSSQPQHF.

The chain uses TRBV7-3 and TRBJ1-1; 7 nucleotides line up with TRBD1. This CDR3 contains 15 residues. Trimming at V came to 3 bases and at J to 7 bases, leaving 11 bases not matched to a gene. Looked up from germline, CDR1 is SGHTA and CDR2 is FQGTGA. This CDR3 is CASSLDRTPYNEAFF. CDR3 DNA sequence: TGTGCCAGCAGCTTGGACAGGACCCCCTACAATGAAGCTTTCTTT.

In this sample, this clonotype turned up many times. The chain couples TRBV10-3 to TRBJ1-2; a weak D match, TRBD1 (6 bases). The germline CDR1 and CDR2 sequences are ENHRY and SYGVKD. CDR3 length: 12 amino acids. With 7 bases removed from V and 5 bases from J, the gap between germline ends came to 11 bases. CDR3 sequence: CAITSTGYGYTF. CDR3 in DNA: TGTGCCATCACCTCTACAGGGTATGGCTACACCTTC.

This rearrangement joins TRBV10-3 to TRBJ2-2; no definite D call. V was cut by 2 bases and J by 9 bases, with 4 bases left in between. This CDR3 has 11 residues. Germline assignment: CDR1 ENHRY and CDR2 SYGVKD. The CDR3 coding sequence is TGTGCCATCAGTGAGGCCCGGGAGCTGTTTTTT. Its translation is CAISEARELFF.

For this clonotype: A much more abundant neighbour one base away suggests this may be a read error. The chain has TRBV20-1 and TRBJ1-5; tentatively, D is TRBD1 (6 bases). The CDR3 consists of 13 residues. Trimming pared 7 bases from V and 4 bases from J, leaving 14 bases between. Germline values: CDR1 DFQATT, CDR2 SNEGSKA (reference sequence). The CDR3, as DNA: TGCAGTGTAACGGGGGGCAATAATCAGCCCCAGCATTTT. Protein product: CSVTGGNNQPQHF.